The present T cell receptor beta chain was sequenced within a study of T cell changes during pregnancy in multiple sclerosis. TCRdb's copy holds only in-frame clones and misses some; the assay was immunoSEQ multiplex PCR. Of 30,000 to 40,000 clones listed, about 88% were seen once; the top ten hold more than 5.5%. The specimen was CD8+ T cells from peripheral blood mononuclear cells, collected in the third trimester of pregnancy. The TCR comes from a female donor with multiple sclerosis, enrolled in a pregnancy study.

The CDR3: CASSLSRGGYEETQYF. CDR3 bases: TGTGCCAGCAGCTTATCGAGGGGGGGGTACGAAGAGACCCAGTACTTC. The V gene is TRBV7-9, the J gene TRBJ2-5; D might be TRBD2 (7 bases). Germline V CDR1 and CDR2: SEHNR, FQNEAQ (reference sequence). This CDR3 has 16 amino acids. Trimming cost V 2 bases and J 3 bases, with 16 bases left between them.